Each of the 16 T cell receptor beta chains below was sequenced from the same sample in a study of cytomegalovirus exposure and HLA in healthy donors. The primer mix had 60 Vbeta and 13 Jbeta primers. Using immunoSEQ multiplex PCR, the repertoire was profiled, and TCRdb retains in-frame clones only, with some absent. This table has roughly 77,000 clones, around a tenth appearing once. Sequenced material: PBMCs. These receptors were collected from a man in his sixties in good health and CMV-seropositive.

This clone was counted only a few times. The chain uses TRBV4-2 and TRBJ2-5, with 9 bases matching TRBD1. Unmatched junction bases numbered 6, after V lost 2 bases and J lost 2 bases. Per germline, CDR1 LGHNA and CDR2 YNFKEQ. The CDR3 loop spans 16 amino acids. Here the CDR3 reads CASSQRQGEIQETQYF. CDR3 in DNA: TGTGCCAGCAGCCAACGACAGGGGGAGATACAAGAGACCCAGTACTTC.

The V and J genes are TRBV5-5 and TRBJ2-7; 9 bases are shared with TRBD1. This CDR3 is 16 amino acids long. Per germline, CDR1 SGHKS and CDR2 YYEKEE (reference sequence). Trimming cost V 0 bases and J 3 bases; bases outside gene matches: 7. The CDR3 nucleotides are TGTGCCAGCAGCTTGGAGGGACAGGGTCTTTTCTACGAGCAGTACGTC. Amino acid sequence: CASSLEGQGLFYEQYV.

There are a few counts of this clone. No conserved phenylalanine or tryptophan is present at the end of the CDR3, so a read error is the likely explanation. No DNA is shown, since the ends of the CDR3 on it are uncertain; the CDR3 is the one TCRdb lists. V usage is TRBV6-4 and J usage is TRBJ1-1; the table gives TRBD1 as D, unverified against the DNA. The CDR3 totals 13 residues, both ends included. CDR1 is MRHNA, CDR2 SNTAGT, per germline. The CDR3 sequence is CASRATGAAEALV.

The CDR3 DNA is TGTGCCAGCACCCTAGGGGGGGCTAATGAAAAACTGTTTTTT. It is translated as CASTLGGANEKLFF. The chain uses TRBV7-9 and TRBJ1-4, with D possibly being TRBD1 (6 bases). Germline V gene lookup returns CDR1 SEHNR and CDR2 FQNEAQ (reference sequence). Between the trimmed V and J ends, which lost 7 bases and 3 bases, there was a span of 12 bases. The CDR3 loop spans 14 amino acids.

The CDR3 DNA reads TGTGCCAGCTTAACTCAGGGGAACACTGAAGCTTTCTTT. Its translation is CASLTQGNTEAFF. The chain couples TRBV6-1 to TRBJ1-1, with D possibly matching TRBD1 (5 bases). Germline values: CDR1 MNHNS, CDR2 SASEGT. Deletions cut 8 bases from V and 1 base from J, with 11 bases between. The CDR3 extends over 13 amino acids.

This chain uses TRBV7-9 with TRBJ1-5; D is perhaps TRBD1 (6 bases). CDR1 and CDR2 from the germline V gene are SEHNR and FQNEAQ (reference sequence). Trimming took 4 bases from V and 0 from J, leaving 7 bases between them. The CDR3 has 14 amino acids. CDR3 nucleotide sequence: TGTGCCAGCAGCTGGGACAATAGCAATCAGCCCCAGCATTTT. Translated: CASSWDNSNQPQHF.

This clone was seen more than once but under ten times. The gene calls are TRBV2 and TRBJ1-5, with D unclear. V was shortened by 6 bases and J by 0 bases, with 6 bases between the two germline ends. This CDR3 comprises 13 residues. Germline CDR1 is SNHLY and CDR2 is FYNNEI. The CDR3: CASRGDSNQPQHF. CDR3 nucleotides: TGTGCCAGCAGGGGAGATAGCAATCAGCCCCAGCATTTT.

In this sample, this clone turned up a few times. The chain recombines TRBV7-9 with TRBJ1-2; 9 nucleotides match TRBD1. CDR3 length: 14 amino acids. Germline loops: CDR1 SEHNR, CDR2 FQNEAQ (reference sequence). The ends lost 4 bases at V and 8 bases at J; junction bases unmatched: 8. The CDR3 protein is CASSSLNRGLGYTF. The CDR3 DNA is TGTGCCAGCAGCTCCTTGAACAGGGGGCTAGGCTACACCTTC.

This clone turned up a few times. This chain uses TRBV5-8 with TRBJ2-5, with 9 bases that match TRBD2. The germline V gene encodes CDR1 SGHTS and CDR2 YDEGEE. The CDR3 consists of 16 residues. J was trimmed by 1 base and V by 4 bases; bases with no gene match: 8. The chain's CDR3 is CASSPGVAGVQETQYF. Here the CDR3 DNA reads TGTGCCAGCAGCCCAGGGGTAGCGGGGGTCCAAGAGACCCAGTACTTC.

The rearrangement links TRBV11-2 to TRBJ1-4; D is unresolved. The CDR3 spans 13 residues. The V gene's germline CDR1 is SGHAT and CDR2 FQNNGV. Trimming left V 1 base short and J 7 bases short, with 7 bases between. CDR3 in DNA: TGTGCCAGCAGCTTAGTCTATAGTGAAAAACTGTTTTTT. This gives the protein CASSLVYSEKLFF.

In its sample, this clone was seen a few times. The chain recombines TRBV11-2 with TRBJ1-1; TRBD1 matches 8 bases. Per germline, CDR1 SGHAT and CDR2 FQNNGV. V shed 5 bases, J shed 5 bases, and the junction held 4 bases outside the gene matches. This CDR3 region has 13 residues. Here the CDR3 reads CASSEDRVTEAFF. CDR3 nucleotide sequence: TGTGCCAGCAGCGAGGACAGGGTTACTGAAGCTTTCTTT. Full variable domain (rest looked up from reference TRBV11-2 and TRBJ1-1): EAGVAQSPRYKIIEKRQSVAFWCNPISGHATLYWYQQILGQGPKLLIQFQNNGVVDDSQLPKDRFSAERLKGVDSTLKIQPAKLEDSAVYLCASSEDRVTEAFFGQGTRLTVV.

This clone was observed a handful of times. The V gene is TRBV6-6, the J gene TRBJ2-1; D unresolved. V was shortened by 3 bases and J by 4 bases, with 13 bases between the two germline ends. The CDR3 runs to 15 residues. CDR1 is MNHNY, CDR2 SVGAGI, per germline (reference sequence). The CDR3, as DNA: TGTGCCAGCAGTTATCCTTTGACTGGGTACAATGAGCAGTTCTTC. It encodes CASSYPLTGYNEQFF.

The rearrangement uses TRBV7-3 and TRBJ2-2, with D tentatively TRBD1 (6 bases). The germline V gene has CDR1 SGHTA and CDR2 FQGTGA. V was pared by 4 bases and J by 4 bases, with 13 bases between. The CDR3 contains 15 residues. CDR3 DNA sequence: TGTGCCAGCAGCTCTACAGGGATGGGCACCGGGGAGCTGTTTTTT. Translation: CASSSTGMGTGELFF. Full variable domain (missing parts from reference TRBV7-3 and TRBJ2-2): GAGVSQTPSNKVTEKGKYVELRCDPISGHTALYWYRQSLGQGPEFLIYFQGTGAADDSGLPNDRFFAVRPEGSVSTLKIQRTERGDSAVYLCASSSTGMGTGELFFGEGSRLTVL.

This clone was observed a handful of times. The V and J genes are TRBV6-5 and TRBJ1-6, with TRBD1 identical over 7 bases. The CDR3 sequence is 15 residues long. J lost 10 bases, V lost 4 bases, and 10 bases had no gene match. In germline, CDR1 is MNHEY, CDR2 SVGAGI. CDR3 region: CASSSGTGVRSPLHF. As DNA, the CDR3 is TGTGCCAGCAGTTCCGGAACAGGGGTAAGGTCACCCCTCCACTTT.

The chain uses TRBV4-1 and TRBJ1-6, with 9 bases identical to TRBD1. The trim removed 1 base at V and 8 bases at J, leaving 12 bases unmatched. The CDR3 totals 18 residues. The V gene's germline CDR1 is MGHRA and CDR2 YSYEKL. The DNA of the CDR3 is TGCGCCAGCAGCCAAGCGGGACAGGGTGAAGGATACCATTCACCCCTCCACTTT. Its translation is CASSQAGQGEGYHSPLHF.

The sample holds one count of this clone. The chain has TRBV19 and TRBJ2-3, with D maybe TRBD1 (5 bases). Germline V gene data show CDR1 as LNHDA and CDR2 as SQIVND (reference sequence). The CDR3 is made up of 15 amino acids. V was cut by 1 base and J by 3 bases, with 11 bases left in between. The CDR3 bases are TGTGCCAGTAGTATAGGAGACAGTATGACAGATACGCAGTATTTT. It yields the protein CASSIGDSMTDTQYF.